The sequence of this T cell receptor (beta chain) was determined in a study of radiation and T cells in renal cell carcinoma. Study-wide context: Nephrectomy followed 15 Gy stereotactic body radiation by 4 weeks.

Sample time point: blood 2 weeks post-SBRT. Specified treatment: 15 Gy SBRT to primary tumor, nephrectomy 4 weeks later. After SBRT, blood was collected at 2 and 4 weeks, plus baseline. The tumor was a clear cell renal cell carcinoma. Generated by immunoSEQ multiplex PCR, the TCRdb table keeps only in-frame clones and is missing some. Among roughly 120,000 clones listed, around four fifths were seen once. The study's findings and limits: From baseline, blood top tumor clonotypes peaked at 2 weeks post-radiation.

A remark on this clone: What it binds is unknown.

Germline V lookup: CDR1 GTSNPN, CDR2 SVGIG (reference sequence). This CDR3 has 14 amino acids. V lost 8 bases, J lost 4 bases, and 12 bases stayed unmatched. The chain is built from TRBV30 and TRBJ1-1; 8 bases map to TRBD1. The sequences come from blood, collected from a patient whose treatment included radiotherapy and nephrectomy. This receptor was identified in a woman aged 60-75 years with renal cell carcinoma. The CDR3 bases are TGTGCCGCGCGGCGGGGCGACAGGGGCACTGAAGCTTTCTTT. Translated: CAARRGDRGTEAFF. Full variable domain (outside the CDR3, taken from reference TRBV30 and TRBJ1-1): SQTIHQWPATLVQPVGSPLSLECTVEGTSNPNLYWYRQAAGRGLQLLFYSVGIGQISSEVPQNLSASRPQDRQFILSSKKLLLSDSGFYLCAARRGDRGTEAFFGQGTRLTVV.